The 22 T cell receptor beta chains listed next were all sequenced from one sample in a study of Graves' ophthalmopathy and Graves' hyperthyroidism. Amplification targeted the TCR beta CDR3 regions, with RNA transcripts as the source material. HTBI primers primed a first-round RT-PCR, and a second-round multiplex PCR followed. TCRdb reprocessed the multiplex PCR reads via MiXCR and lists one record per CDR3 protein. The sample lists a few hundred thousand distinct CDR3 sequences; less than 20% were seen once. The sequenced sample was peripheral blood. The receptor set was obtained from a woman aged 18-30 years with stable Graves' hyperthyroidism.

Ten or more counts support this clonotype. The chain links TRBV11-1 to TRBJ1-2, with 10 bases fitting TRBD1. Looked up from germline, CDR1 is SGHAT and CDR2 is FQDESV (reference sequence). CDR3 length: 16 amino acids. The trim removed 2 bases at V and 1 base at J, leaving 4 bases unmatched. In DNA form, the CDR3 reads TGTGCCAGCAGCTTATTGGGGGACAGGGGTAACTATGGCTACACCTTC. This codes for CASSLLGDRGNYGYTF.

This clonotype came up many times. V gene TRBV19 combines with J gene TRBJ1-5; 7 bases map to TRBD1. This CDR3 region has 16 residues. Trimming took 3 bases from V and 0 from J; bases not matched to a gene: 5. Germline V gene lookup returns CDR1 LNHDA and CDR2 SQIVND (reference sequence). For the CDR3, the DNA is TGTGCCAGTAGTATTGGGACAGTCTATAGCAATCAGCCCCAGCATTTT. Protein: CASSIGTVYSNQPQHF.

The chain couples TRBV2 to TRBJ2-2; D gene ambiguous. The V gene lost 4 bases and the J gene lost 1 base, with 10 bases spanning the gap. The CDR3 extends over 15 amino acids. In germline, CDR1 is SNHLY, CDR2 FYNNEI. CDR3 region: CASSGRPLNTGELFF. For the CDR3, the DNA is TGTGCCAGCAGTGGGCGACCCTTGAACACCGGGGAGCTGTTTTTT.

In this sample, this clonotype turned up many times. This chain uses TRBV19 with TRBJ2-5; 7 nucleotides align to TRBD1. This CDR3 comprises 14 residues. Germline lookup yields CDR1 LNHDA and CDR2 SQIVND (reference sequence). J gave up 3 bases and V 5 bases, and 6 bases lay outside the gene matches. DNA of the CDR3: TGTGCCAGTAGTTCGACAGGGTGGGAAGAGACCCAGTACTTC. Translation gives CASSSTGWEETQYF. The full variable domain, its missing parts supplied by reference TRBV19 and TRBJ2-5, is DGGITQSPKYLFRKEGQNVTLSCEQNLNHDAMYWYRQDPGQGLRLIYYSQIVNDFQKGDIAEGYSVSREKKESFPLTVTSAQKNPTAFYLCASSSTGWEETQYFGPGTRLLVL.

The genes are TRBV20-1 and TRBJ2-3; 8 nucleotides align to TRBD1. This CDR3 region has 14 residues. Germline CDR1 and CDR2: DFQATT and SNEGSKA (reference sequence). Trimming at V came to 5 bases and at J to 5 bases, leaving 9 bases not matched to a gene. CDR3 in amino acids: CSAHLTGAEDTQYF. The CDR3 nucleotides read TGCAGTGCTCACTTGACAGGGGCGGAAGATACGCAGTATTTT.

The chain is built from TRBV19 and TRBJ1-3, with 8 positions matching TRBD1. The CDR3 totals 15 residues. Germline CDR1 LNHDA, CDR2 SQIVND (reference sequence). The trim removed 5 bases at V and 2 bases at J, leaving 5 bases unmatched. The CDR3 DNA sequence: TGTGCCAGTAGTGCCGGACAGGGAACTGGAAACACCATATATTTT. This gives the protein CASSAGQGTGNTIYF.

Notes on this clonotype: A much bigger clone sits one base away, suggesting this may be a read error. The chain couples TRBV29-1 to TRBJ2-7; possible D gene TRBD2, 5 bases. Trimming pared 6 bases from V and 0 bases from J, leaving 15 bases between. The CDR3 has 14 residues. Germline CDR1 and CDR2: SQVTM and ANQGSEA. The CDR3, as DNA: TGCAGCGTCGGACCCGAAGGAGGCTCCTACGAGCAGTACTTC. Amino acid sequence: CSVGPEGGSYEQYF.

This clonotype was counted at least ten times. The chain is built from TRBV6-5 and TRBJ2-4; a possible D gene is TRBD1 (5 bases). V shed 0 bases and J shed 0 bases, with 9 bases lying between them. CDR3 length: 16 residues. Germline CDR1 MNHEY, CDR2 SVGAGI. The CDR3 sequence: CASSYSATVAKNIQYF. CDR3 nucleotides: TGTGCCAGCAGTTACTCGGCGACAGTAGCCAAAAACATTCAGTACTTC.

The table lists this clonotype with many counts. DNA for the CDR3: TGTGCCAGCAGCCAAGGGATACAGCGGGGATACTACGAGCAGTACTTC. Translation: CASSQGIQRGYYEQYF. The V and J genes are TRBV4-2 and TRBJ2-7, with TRBD2 matching 7 bases. CDR3 length equals 16 residues. Germline CDR1 LGHNA, CDR2 YNFKEQ. With V trimmed by 1 base and J by 3 bases, 9 bases remained unmatched.

This clonotype has a count of ten or more. The chain joins TRBV5-5 to TRBJ2-5; 9 bases line up with TRBD1. The germline V gene encodes CDR1 SGHKS and CDR2 YYEKEE (reference sequence). This CDR3 spans 16 amino acids. V dropped 0 bases and J dropped 4; count of bases not matched to a gene: 7. CDR3 loop: CASSLGQGVIGETQYF. CDR3 sequence (DNA): TGTGCCAGCAGCTTGGGACAGGGGGTTATAGGAGAGACCCAGTACTTC.

In this sample, this clonotype turned up many times. The CDR3 protein is CASSFFRPGAGGVSNQPQHF. The CDR3 DNA reads TGTGCCAGCAGTTTTTTCCGCCCAGGGGCAGGGGGCGTGAGCAATCAGCCCCAGCATTTT. The chain joins TRBV12-3 or TRBV12-4 to TRBJ1-5; 8 bases line up with TRBD1. CDR3 size: 20 residues. Trimming cost V 3 bases and J 1 base; bases outside gene matches: 17.

Turning to this clonotype: A read error may explain this, as a much larger clone is one base away. The CDR3 coding sequence is TGTGCCAGCAGTATAACCACCGGGGAGCTGTTTTTT. Its protein product is CASSITTGELFF. This sequence joins TRBV12-3 or TRBV12-4 and TRBJ2-2; D ambiguous. Trimming removed 5 bases from V and 4 bases from J, with 5 bases in between. CDR3 size: 12 residues.

The chain is built from TRBV28 and TRBJ2-7, with 10 positions matching TRBD1. J was trimmed by 4 bases and V by 8 bases; bases with no gene match: 8. Germline CDR1 MDHEN, CDR2 SYDVKM. CDR3 size: 14 residues. The CDR3 reads CASEATGGTYEQYF. In nucleotides, the CDR3 is TGTGCCAGCGAGGCGACAGGGGGCACGTACGAGCAGTACTTC.

This chain links TRBV5-1 with TRBJ1-1; 10 nucleotides match TRBD1. This CDR3 comprises 17 residues. The germline V gene has CDR1 SGHRS and CDR2 YFSETQ. V gave up 3 bases and J gave up 3 bases; unmatched junction bases: 11. The CDR3 DNA sequence: TGCGCCAGCAGCTCGCGACAGGGGGCGAGTGAGGACACTGAAGCTTTCTTT. It translates to CASSSRQGASEDTEAFF.

This clonotype was found many times. This rearrangement joins TRBV25-1 to TRBJ2-2; D not resolved. CDR1 is MGHDK and CDR2 is SYGVNS in the germline V gene. The CDR3 runs 15 residues. V was trimmed by 0 bases and J by 0 bases, leaving 5 bases between them. CDR3 DNA sequence: TGTGCCAGCAGTGAATATACCGCGAACACCGGGGAGCTGTTTTTT. Protein: CASSEYTANTGELFF.

This clonotype has at least ten counts. The chain carries TRBV5-1 and TRBJ2-2; D perhaps matches TRBD2 (6 bases). The CDR3 covers 18 residues. CDR1 is SGHRS and CDR2 is YFSETQ in the germline V gene. Deletions cut 1 base from V and 0 bases from J, with 16 bases between. The chain's CDR3 is CASSLRGAGPANTGELFF. CDR3 nucleotide sequence: TGCGCCAGCAGCTTGCGAGGAGCGGGCCCCGCGAACACCGGGGAGCTGTTTTTT. Filled out from reference TRBV5-1 and TRBJ2-2, the complete variable domain reads KAGVTQTPRYLIKTRGQQVTLSCSPISGHRSVSWYQQTPGQGLQFLFEYFSETQRNKGNFPGRFSGRQFSNSRSEMNVSTLELGDSALYLCASSLRGAGPANTGELFFGEGSRLTVL.

The chain links TRBV10-3 to TRBJ1-3; no firm D call. The germline V and J ends were trimmed by 3 bases and 0 bases, with 12 bases remaining between them. This CDR3 is 16 amino acids long. Germline V gene lookup returns CDR1 ENHRY and CDR2 SYGVKD. The CDR3 region is CAISEGRFNSGNTIYF. CDR3 nucleotide sequence: TGTGCCATCAGTGAAGGGCGGTTCAACTCTGGAAACACCATATATTTT.

This sequence joins TRBV7-3 and TRBJ2-7, with a weak D call TRBD2 (6 bases). There are 16 residues in the CDR3. V lost 0 bases and J 3 bases, leaving 15 bases between the germline ends. Germline V gives CDR1 SGHTA, CDR2 FQGTGA. CDR3 amino acids: CASSLTSTSGGYEQYF. Written as DNA, the CDR3 is TGTGCCAGCAGCTTAACGTCGACTAGTGGGGGCTACGAGCAGTACTTC.

The V call is TRBV28, the J call TRBJ1-2; perhaps TRBD1 as D (5 bases). Trimming left V 7 bases short and J 7 bases short, with 16 bases between. The CDR3 covers 13 residues. Germline CDR1 and CDR2: MDHEN and SYDVKM. The CDR3 sequence is CASTISERGGYTF. CDR3 bases: TGTGCCAGCACCATCAGTGAGAGGGGTGGCTACACCTTC.

This clonotype was picked up many times. The V call is TRBV5-1, the J call TRBJ1-6; 7 bases fit TRBD1. With V trimmed by 2 bases and J by 10 bases, 9 bases remained unmatched. This CDR3 has 15 amino acids. The V gene's germline CDR1 is SGHRS and CDR2 YFSETQ. The CDR3 sequence: CASSFRTGLISPLHF. CDR3 DNA: TGCGCCAGCAGCTTTCGGACAGGACTCATATCACCCCTCCACTTT.

At least ten counts were recorded for this clonotype. The CDR3 sequence: CASIKIQGADSPLHF. DNA of the CDR3: TGTGCCAGCATTAAGATACAGGGGGCGGATTCACCCCTCCACTTT. The chain recombines TRBV6-5 with TRBJ1-6; 9 nucleotides match TRBD1. The germline CDR1 and CDR2 sequences are MNHEY and SVGAGI. The CDR3 has 15 amino acids. J was trimmed by 8 bases and V by 7 bases; bases with no gene match: 9.

This clonotype was seen ten or more times. The genes are TRBV27 and TRBJ1-2; D gene uncertain. This CDR3 has 14 amino acids. Per germline, CDR1 MNHEY and CDR2 SMNVEV (reference sequence). With 4 bases removed from V and 5 bases from J, the gap between germline ends came to 14 bases. The CDR3 DNA reads as TGTGCCAGCAGTTGGTCGCCAGCCGCATATGGCTACACCTTC. Residues: CASSWSPAAYGYTF.